Included here is one T cell receptor (beta chain) sequence, with context. The germline CDR1 and CDR2 sequences are LNHDA and SQIVND (reference sequence). V shed 2 bases and J shed 0 bases, with 7 bases lying between them. This CDR3 has 14 residues. The data are from a study of OX40 agonist ivuxolimab in advanced cancers. The overall study: Therapy given before enrollment (anti-PD-1, anti-PD-L1 or anti-CTLA-4) was allowed, and 40% to 50% had some.

The data were produced by immunoSEQ multiplex PCR, yet TCRdb's version contains in-frame clones alone and is incomplete. The sample has about 71,000 clones, more than 80% seen once; the top ten hold about 0.44%. Sampling of blood occurred at baseline, cycle 4 day 1, and cycle 7 day 1. The TCR was taken from an adult with an advanced solid tumor such as melanoma, head and neck, liver or kidney cancer. The sample in question was CD4+ or CD8+ T cells sorted from blood, obtained in a trial of the OX40 agonist ivuxolimab. The chain joins TRBV19 to TRBJ1-1; D unclear. CDR3 sequence: CASSIRMMNTEAFF. CDR3 bases: TGTGCCAGTAGTATACGTATGATGAACACTGAAGCTTTCTTT.